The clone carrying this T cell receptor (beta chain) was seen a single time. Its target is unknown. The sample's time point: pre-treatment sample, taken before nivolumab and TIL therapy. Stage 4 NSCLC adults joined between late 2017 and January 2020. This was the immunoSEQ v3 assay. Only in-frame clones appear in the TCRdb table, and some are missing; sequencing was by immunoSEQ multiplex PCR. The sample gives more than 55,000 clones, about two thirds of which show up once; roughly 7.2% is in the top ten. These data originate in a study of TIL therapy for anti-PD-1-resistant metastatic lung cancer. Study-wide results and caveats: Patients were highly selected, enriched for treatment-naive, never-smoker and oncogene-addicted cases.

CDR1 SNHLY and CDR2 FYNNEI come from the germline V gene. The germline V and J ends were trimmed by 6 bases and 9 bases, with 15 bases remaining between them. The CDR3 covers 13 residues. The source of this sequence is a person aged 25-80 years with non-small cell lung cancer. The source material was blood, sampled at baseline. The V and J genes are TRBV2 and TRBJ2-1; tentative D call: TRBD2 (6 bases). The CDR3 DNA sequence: TGTGCCAGCAGGGCCGCTCCCGGGGGTGAGCAGTTCTTC. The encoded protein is CASRAAPGGEQFF.